A selection of T cell receptor beta chains follows, all from one sample in a study of T cell repertoires in aging, cancer and after chemotherapy. TCRdb reprocessed the multiplex PCR reads with MiXCR, giving one entry per CDR3 protein. The sample has several thousand distinct CDR3 sequences; approximately 33% are singletons. The sample was blood. Source of these receptors: a human donor in good health. The donor label of this sample is uncertain. Both conserved end residues are part of each CDR3. D genes are given only for firm matches. Only part of the rows carry a size: once, few, many, or a class if the clone is expanded.

TRBV4-3	TRBJ1-2	-	TRBD1	14	TGCGCCAGCAGCCAAGATAACAGGGGTAATGGCTACACCTTC	CASSQDNRGNGYTF
TRBV4-3	TRBJ2-3	few	-	17	TGCGCCAGCAGCCAAGATCCCGGCAGGGCCGGAGTAGATACGCAGTATTTT	CASSQDPGRAGVDTQYF
TRBV15	TRBJ2-1	medium-sized	TRBD1	15	TGTGCCACCAGCAGCACCGGGACAGGTTACAATGAGCAGTTCTTC	CATSSTGTGYNEQFF
TRBV7-2	TRBJ2-1	-	-	14	TGTGCCAGCAGCACCCACGGCCCCTCCGCGGAGCAGTTCTTC	CASSTHGPSAEQFF
TRBV27	TRBJ2-5	-	TRBD2	16	TGTGCCAGCAGTCCCCGACCTTTCGGGGGGGCGCAGACCCAGTACTTC	CASSPRPFGGAQTQYF
TRBV6-1	TRBJ1-6	few	-	16	TGTGCCAGCAGTGTCCAGGAGGGATATTATAATTCACCCCTCCACTTT	CASSVQEGYYNSPLHF
TRBV21-1	TRBJ1-1	-	-	15	TGTGCCAGCAGCGAGCCTGAGGGGCAGAACACTGAAGCTTTCTTT	CASSEPEGQNTEAFF
TRBV20-1	TRBJ2-1	-	TRBD1	12	TGCAGTGGATGGGACAGGGTCCATGAGCAGTTCTTC	CSGWDRVHEQFF
TRBV6-6	TRBJ2-7	-	-	15	TGTGCCATCAGGGCTAATGAAGGGAGAAACTACGAGCAGTACTTC	CAIRANEGRNYEQYF
TRBV19	TRBJ1-2	medium-sized	-	10	TGTGCCACACACAGGGTTGGCTACACCTTC	CATHRVGYTF